One and the same sample provided the 9 T cell receptor beta chains below, sequenced in a study of early T cells in non-severe SARS-CoV-2 infection. TCRdb called the 5' RACE reads again in MiXCR, with one record for every CDR3 protein. The repertoire holds 55,000 to 85,000 distinct CDR3 sequences, with roughly 13% as singletons. Sequencing was carried out using whole blood. The receptors originated from an adult who was a healthcare worker with PCR-confirmed SARS-CoV-2 infection or an uninfected control (not recorded which).

This clonotype was observed a few times. This chain connects TRBV5-4 to TRBJ2-7; D is perhaps TRBD2 (5 bases). V lost 0 bases, J lost 6 bases, and 10 bases lay in between. Germline CDR1 reads SGHNT; CDR2 reads YYREEE (reference sequence). The CDR3 is 13 amino acids. In DNA form, the CDR3 reads TGTGCCAGCAGCTTGGCAGGAGGCGCCGAGCAGTACTTC. Amino acid sequence: CASSLAGGAEQYF.

This clonotype was seen ten or more times. The chain employs TRBV20-1 and TRBJ1-1, with D unresolved. Germline-derived CDR1 and CDR2 are DFQATT and SNEGSKA (reference sequence). The CDR3 spans 16 residues. Trimming left V 2 bases short and J 1 base short, with 17 bases between. The chain's CDR3 is CSARRLEQYKNTEAFF. DNA of the CDR3: TGCAGTGCTAGACGCCTTGAGCAGTATAAGAACACTGAAGCTTTCTTT.

The chain employs TRBV5-6 and TRBJ2-3, with a tentative D call TRBD2 (6 bases). This CDR3 contains 17 residues. The germline gives CDR1 SGHDT, CDR2 YYEEEE. The V and J ends lost 1 base and 3 bases respectively, with 18 bases between them. This chain's CDR3 is CASSLNGGAMGTDTQYF. In nucleotides, the CDR3 is TGTGCCAGCAGCTTGAATGGAGGGGCGATGGGAACAGATACGCAGTATTTT.

Here the CDR3 DNA reads TGTGCCAGCAGTCGATTGGGGAGACTAGCGGGGCGAGACACCGGGGAGCTGTTTTTT. The encoded protein is CASSRLGRLAGRDTGELFF. The V and J genes are TRBV6-1 and TRBJ2-2; 11 nucleotides match TRBD2. The germline gives CDR1 MNHNS, CDR2 SASEGT. Trimming removed 5 bases from V and 3 bases from J; junction bases left unmatched: 14. The CDR3 is 19 amino acids.

The chain couples TRBV5-1 to TRBJ2-7; 7 nucleotides align to TRBD1. The germline V gene has CDR1 SGHRS and CDR2 YFSETQ. This CDR3 spans 13 amino acids. Germline trimming cut 4 bases from V and 5 bases from J; bases unmatched to any gene: 6. The CDR3 loop reads CASSDGTANEQYF. CDR3 nucleotides: TGCGCCAGCAGCGACGGGACAGCCAACGAGCAGTACTTC.

This clonotype was observed at least ten times. V usage is TRBV7-3 and J usage is TRBJ1-6; D ambiguous. V lost 2 bases, J lost 8 bases, and 7 bases lay in between. Germline CDR1 is SGHTA and CDR2 is FQGTGA. This CDR3 is built from 13 residues. This CDR3 is CASSLVADSPLHF. In DNA form, the CDR3 reads TGTGCCAGCAGCTTAGTCGCTGATTCACCCCTCCACTTT. The whole variable domain, filled in from reference TRBV7-3 and TRBJ1-6, reads GAGVSQTPSNKVTEKGKYVELRCDPISGHTALYWYRQSLGQGPEFLIYFQGTGAADDSGLPNDRFFAVRPEGSVSTLKIQRTERGDSAVYLCASSLVADSPLHFGNGTRLTVT.

This clonotype was picked up many times. This sequence joins TRBV9 and TRBJ2-7; D might be TRBD2 (5 bases). V was cut by 4 bases and J by 4 bases, with 18 bases left in between. Germline V gene data show CDR1 as SGDLS and CDR2 as YYNGEE. This CDR3 comprises 15 residues. The CDR3 sequence is CASSPRGEPPYEQYF. The DNA for the CDR3 is TGTGCCAGCAGCCCCCGTGGGGAGCCACCTTACGAGCAGTACTTC.

This clonotype was counted only a few times. This chain uses TRBV6-5 with TRBJ1-1; TRBD1 agrees at 9 bases. V lost 6 bases and J lost 0; bases outside the gene matches: 2. The germline gives CDR1 MNHEY, CDR2 SVGAGI. CDR3 size: 14 residues. CDR3 residues: CASRRTGVNTEAFF. In nucleotides, the CDR3 is TGTGCCAGCAGGAGGACAGGGGTGAACACTGAAGCTTTCTTT.

The chain is built from TRBV7-2 and TRBJ2-5, with TRBD2 matching 15 bases. The V gene end was trimmed by 6 bases and the J gene end by 4 bases; junction bases not matched to a gene: 9. Germline CDR1 is SGHTA and CDR2 is FQGNSA. The CDR3 contains 17 residues. The CDR3 here is CASSGLAGGPWRETQYF. CDR3 sequence (DNA): TGTGCCAGCAGTGGACTAGCGGGGGGGCCGTGGAGAGAGACCCAGTACTTC.